This is a list of T cell receptor beta chains from one sample in a study of T cell changes during pregnancy in multiple sclerosis. Only in-frame clones appear in the TCRdb table, and some are missing; sequencing was by immunoSEQ multiplex PCR. Of 93,000 or so clones listed, almost 95% are singletons. Sequenced material: peripheral blood, taken after pregnancy. The receptor set was obtained from a female donor with multiple sclerosis, enrolled in a pregnancy study. Both conserved end residues are trimmed from each CDR3. The size field is filled for only some rows; it gives once, few, many or a size class.

ASSAGQRSNYGYT	TRBJ1-2	-	TRBV2
ASSRGGSNEQF	TRBJ2-1	-	TRBV27
ASSLSGSTYEQY	TRBJ2-7	-	TRBV7-2
ASSLKSRKQF	TRBJ2-1	once	TRBV5-1
ASRWGGLSEQY	TRBJ2-7	-	TRBV7-9
ASSLGQGASGNTIY	TRBJ1-3	-	TRBV18
ASSRQPAGGEVSY	TRBJ2-3	-	TRBV27
ASRPQQGPNEKLF	TRBJ1-4	-	TRBV7-2
ASTLGGAYGNTIY	TRBJ1-3	-	TRBV28
ASTGSGGGATEAF	TRBJ1-1	-	TRBV18